This TCR beta chain was sequenced during a study of T cells in Graves' hyperthyroidism and ophthalmopathy. Overall study findings and caveats: Researchers found most expanded thyroid clonotypes above 0.001 in blood as well. Prediction of ophthalmopathy progression came a median approximately 6 months pre-onset.

Diagnoses were made from clinical symptoms, serum measures (thyroxine and TRAb), thyroid ultrasound and orbital computed tomography. Trimming took off 5 bases at V and 8 bases at J, with 10 bases between the two ends. Looked up from germline, CDR1 is SNHLY and CDR2 is FYNNEI. The CDR3 sequence is 12 residues long. There are many counts of this clonotype. Antigen unknown. The source material, RNA transcripts, was used to amplify TCR beta CDR3 regions. A set of HTBI primers served as the primers for a first-round RT-PCR of the TCR CDR3. TCRdb reanalysed the multiplex PCR reads using MiXCR and keeps one entry per CDR3 protein. The sample consists of 250,000 to 350,000 distinct CDR3 sequences, 15% to 20% of them appearing once.

Material for sequencing was blood. This sequence originates from a man aged 25 to 45 with Graves' hyperthyroidism. The chain is built from TRBV2 and TRBJ1-3; D is uncertain. CDR3 in amino acids: CASSSVRDTIYF. In nucleotides, the CDR3 is TGTGCCAGCAGTTCGGTGCGGGACACCATATATTTT.